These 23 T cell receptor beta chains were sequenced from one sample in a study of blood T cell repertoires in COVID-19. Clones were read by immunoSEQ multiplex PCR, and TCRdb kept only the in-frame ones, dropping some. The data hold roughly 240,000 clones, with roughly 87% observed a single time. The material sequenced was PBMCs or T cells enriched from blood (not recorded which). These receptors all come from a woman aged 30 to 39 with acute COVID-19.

CDR3 region: CASSFVGGGYEKLFF. Written as DNA, the CDR3 is TGTGCCAGCAGTTTTGTGGGGGGGGGTTACGAAAAACTGTTTTTT. The J gene is TRBJ1-4, the V gene TRBV28; D may be TRBD1 (5 bases). The CDR3 has 15 residues. The ends were cut back, 3 bases at V and 8 bases at J, with 16 bases in the middle. The germline gives CDR1 MDHEN, CDR2 SYDVKM.

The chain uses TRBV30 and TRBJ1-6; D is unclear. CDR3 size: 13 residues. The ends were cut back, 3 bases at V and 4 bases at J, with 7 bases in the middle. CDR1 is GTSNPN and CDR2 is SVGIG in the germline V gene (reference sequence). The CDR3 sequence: CAWRRVYNSPLHF. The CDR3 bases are TGTGCCTGGAGACGGGTTTATAATTCACCCCTCCACTTT. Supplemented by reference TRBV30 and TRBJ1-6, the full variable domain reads SQTIHQWPATLVQPVGSPLSLECTVEGTSNPNLYWYRQAAGRGLQLLFYSVGIGQISSEVPQNLSASRPQDRQFILSSKKLLLSDSGFYLCAWRRVYNSPLHFGNGTRLTVT.

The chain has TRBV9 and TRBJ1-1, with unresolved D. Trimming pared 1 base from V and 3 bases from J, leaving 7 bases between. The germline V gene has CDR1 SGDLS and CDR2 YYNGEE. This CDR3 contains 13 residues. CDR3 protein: CASSVIGDTEAFF. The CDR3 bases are TGTGCCAGCAGCGTAATCGGGGACACTGAAGCTTTCTTT.

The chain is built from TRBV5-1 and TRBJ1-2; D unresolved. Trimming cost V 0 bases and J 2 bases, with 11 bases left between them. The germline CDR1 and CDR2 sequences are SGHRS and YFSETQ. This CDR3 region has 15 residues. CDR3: CASSLVEGTNYGYTF. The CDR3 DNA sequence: TGCGCCAGCAGCTTGGTAGAGGGAACCAACTATGGCTACACCTTC. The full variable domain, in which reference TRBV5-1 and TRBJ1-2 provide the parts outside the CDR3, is KAGVTQTPRYLIKTRGQQVTLSCSPISGHRSVSWYQQTPGQGLQFLFEYFSETQRNKGNFPGRFSGRQFSNSRSEMNVSTLELGDSALYLCASSLVEGTNYGYTFGSGTRLTVV.

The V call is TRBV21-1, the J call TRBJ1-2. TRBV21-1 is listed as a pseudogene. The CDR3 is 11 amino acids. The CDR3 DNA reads TGTGCCAGCAGCGTTACGGGGGGCTACACCTTC. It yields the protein CASSVTGGYTF.

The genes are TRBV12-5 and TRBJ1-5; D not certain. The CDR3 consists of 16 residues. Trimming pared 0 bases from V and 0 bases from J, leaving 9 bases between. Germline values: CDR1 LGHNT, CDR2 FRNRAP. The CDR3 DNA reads TGTGCTAGTGGTTTGGTCTGGCAGAATAGCAATCAGCCCCAGCATTTT. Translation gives CASGLVWQNSNQPQHF.

CDR3 sequence: CASSWVSGDTNYGYTF. The DNA for the CDR3 is TGTGCCAGTAGTTGGGTATCGGGGGATACTAACTATGGCTACACCTTC. The rearrangement joins TRBV19 to TRBJ1-2; D perhaps matches TRBD1 (5 bases). Germline values: CDR1 LNHDA, CDR2 SQIVND (reference sequence). The CDR3 sequence is 16 residues long. Trimming cost V 5 bases and J 0 bases, with 16 bases left between them.

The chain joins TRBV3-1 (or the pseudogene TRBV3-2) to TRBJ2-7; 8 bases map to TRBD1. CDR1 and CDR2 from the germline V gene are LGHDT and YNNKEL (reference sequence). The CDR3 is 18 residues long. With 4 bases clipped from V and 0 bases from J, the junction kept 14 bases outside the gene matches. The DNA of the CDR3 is TGTGCCAGCAGCCCCCCAAGGACAGGGAAATGGTCCTCCTACGAGCAGTACTTC. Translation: CASSPPRTGKWSSYEQYF.

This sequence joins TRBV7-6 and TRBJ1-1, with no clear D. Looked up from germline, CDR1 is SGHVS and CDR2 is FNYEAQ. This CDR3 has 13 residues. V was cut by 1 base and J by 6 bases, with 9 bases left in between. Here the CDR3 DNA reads TGTGCCAGCAGCTTAGGGGAGGGTGCTGAAGCTTTCTTT. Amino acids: CASSLGEGAEAFF.

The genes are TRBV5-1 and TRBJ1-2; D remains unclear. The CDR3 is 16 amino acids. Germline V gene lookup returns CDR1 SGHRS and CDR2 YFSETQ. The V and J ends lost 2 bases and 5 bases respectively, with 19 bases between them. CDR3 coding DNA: TGCGCCAGCAGCTTTGGCTTACCCAAATCCTCGTATGGCTACACCTTC. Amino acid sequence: CASSFGLPKSSYGYTF.

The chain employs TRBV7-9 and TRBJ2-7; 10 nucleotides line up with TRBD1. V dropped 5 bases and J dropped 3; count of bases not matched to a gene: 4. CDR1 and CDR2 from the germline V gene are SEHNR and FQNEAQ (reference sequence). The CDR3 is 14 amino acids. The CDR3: CASSAGTGDYEQYF. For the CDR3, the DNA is TGTGCCAGCAGCGCCGGGACAGGGGACTACGAGCAGTACTTC. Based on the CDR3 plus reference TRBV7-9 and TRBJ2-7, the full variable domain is DTGVSQNPRHKITKRGQNVTFRCDPISEHNRLYWYRQTLGQGPEFLTYFQNEAQLEKSRLLSDRFSAERPKGSFSTLEIQRTEQGDSAMYLCASSAGTGDYEQYFGPGTRLTVT.

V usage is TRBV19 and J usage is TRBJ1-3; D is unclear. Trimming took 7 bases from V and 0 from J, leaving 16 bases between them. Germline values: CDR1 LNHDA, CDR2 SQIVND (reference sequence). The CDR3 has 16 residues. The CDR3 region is CASTDETYYSGNTIYF. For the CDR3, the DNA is TGTGCCAGTACTGATGAGACTTATTACTCTGGAAACACCATATATTTT.

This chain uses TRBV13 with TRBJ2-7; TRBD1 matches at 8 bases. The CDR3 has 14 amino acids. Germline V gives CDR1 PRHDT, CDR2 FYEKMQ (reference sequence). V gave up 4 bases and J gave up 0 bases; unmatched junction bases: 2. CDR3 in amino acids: CASSSGQGSYEQYF. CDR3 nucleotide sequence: TGTGCCAGCAGCTCCGGACAGGGCTCCTACGAGCAGTACTTC.

The CDR3 nucleotides read TGTGCCAGCAGCTTAACTCGCTCTGGAAACACCATATATTTT. It specifies CASSLTRSGNTIYF. The chain employs TRBV11-3 and TRBJ1-3, with D unclear. V was clipped by 2 bases and J by 0 bases, with 5 bases between them. The CDR3 is 14 amino acids. CDR1 and CDR2 from the germline V gene are SGHNT and YENEEA. Using reference TRBV11-3 and TRBJ1-3 for the parts outside the CDR3, the full variable domain is EAGVVQSPRYKIIEKKQPVAFWCNPISGHNTLYWYLQNLGQGPELLIRYENEEAVDDSQLPKDRFSAERLKGVDSTLKIQPAELGDSAVYLCASSLTRSGNTIYFGEGSWLTVV.

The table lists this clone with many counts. CDR3 amino acids: CASSTGLVGTQYF. CDR3 in DNA: TGTGCCAGCAGTACGGGACTAGTGGGGACCCAGTACTTC. The chain carries TRBV6-5 and TRBJ2-5; 8 bases are a match to TRBD2. Germline V gene data show CDR1 as MNHEY and CDR2 as SVGAGI. The ends lost 5 bases at V and 7 bases at J; junction bases unmatched: 6. The CDR3 length is 13 residues.

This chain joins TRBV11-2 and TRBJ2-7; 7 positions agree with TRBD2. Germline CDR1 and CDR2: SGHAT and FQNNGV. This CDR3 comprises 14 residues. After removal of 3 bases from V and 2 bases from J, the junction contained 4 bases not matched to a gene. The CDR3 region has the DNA TGTGCCAGCAGCTTCCGGGACTACGCCTACGAGCAGTACTTC. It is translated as CASSFRDYAYEQYF.

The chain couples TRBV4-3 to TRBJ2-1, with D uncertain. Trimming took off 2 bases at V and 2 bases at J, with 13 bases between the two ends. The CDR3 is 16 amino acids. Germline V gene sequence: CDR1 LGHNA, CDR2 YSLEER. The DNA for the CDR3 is TGCGCCAGCAGCCAATTATCCCCCCCTGCCTACAATGAGCAGTTCTTC. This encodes CASSQLSPPAYNEQFF.

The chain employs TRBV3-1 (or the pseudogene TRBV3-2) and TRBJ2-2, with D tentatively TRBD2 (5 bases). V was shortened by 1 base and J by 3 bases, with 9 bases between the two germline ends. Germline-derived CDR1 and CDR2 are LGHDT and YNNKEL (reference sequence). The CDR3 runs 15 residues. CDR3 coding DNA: TGTGCCAGCAGCCAAGGGAGGCCATACACCGGGGAGCTGTTTTTT. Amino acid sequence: CASSQGRPYTGELFF.

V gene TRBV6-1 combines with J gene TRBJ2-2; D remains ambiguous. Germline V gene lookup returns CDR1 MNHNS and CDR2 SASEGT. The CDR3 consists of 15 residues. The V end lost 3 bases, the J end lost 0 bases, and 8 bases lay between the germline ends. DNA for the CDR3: TGTGCCAGCAGTGAGCAGGTTCCGAACACCGGGGAGCTGTTTTTT. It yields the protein CASSEQVPNTGELFF.

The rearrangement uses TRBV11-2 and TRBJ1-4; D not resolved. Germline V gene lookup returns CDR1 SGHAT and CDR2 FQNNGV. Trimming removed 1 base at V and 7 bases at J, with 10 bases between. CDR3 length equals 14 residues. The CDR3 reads CASSLGLGSEKLFF. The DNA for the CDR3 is TGTGCCAGCAGCTTAGGGCTGGGGAGTGAAAAACTGTTTTTT.

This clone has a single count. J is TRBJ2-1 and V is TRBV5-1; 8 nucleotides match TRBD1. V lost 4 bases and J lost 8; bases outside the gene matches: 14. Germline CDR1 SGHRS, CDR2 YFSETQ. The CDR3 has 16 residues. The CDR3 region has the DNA TGCGCCAGCAGCCCCCAGGGGGCCTCGGTTTTTGATGAGCAGTTCTTC. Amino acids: CASSPQGASVFDEQFF.

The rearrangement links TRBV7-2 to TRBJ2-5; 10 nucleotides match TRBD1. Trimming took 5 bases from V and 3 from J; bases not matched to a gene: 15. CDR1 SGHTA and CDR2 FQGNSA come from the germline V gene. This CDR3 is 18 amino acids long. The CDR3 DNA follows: TGTGCCAGCAGCCAAAGTTTGGTTTCGGGGACAGGGGAAGAGACCCAGTACTTC. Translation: CASSQSLVSGTGEETQYF.

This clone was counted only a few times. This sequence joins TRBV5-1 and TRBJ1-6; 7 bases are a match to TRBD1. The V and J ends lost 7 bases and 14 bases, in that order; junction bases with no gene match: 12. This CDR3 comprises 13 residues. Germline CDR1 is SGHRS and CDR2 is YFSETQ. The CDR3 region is CASGQGENRALHF. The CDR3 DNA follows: TGCGCCAGCGGCCAGGGGGAAAATCGGGCCCTCCACTTT. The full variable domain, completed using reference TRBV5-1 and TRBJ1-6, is KAGVTQTPRYLIKTRGQQVTLSCSPISGHRSVSWYQQTPGQGLQFLFEYFSETQRNKGNFPGRFSGRQFSNSRSEMNVSTLELGDSALYLCASGQGENRALHFGNGTRLTVT.